The T cell receptor (beta chain) described here comes from a study of T-cell memory formation after mild COVID-19. Whole-study findings and limits: CM and EM subsets held most contracting CD4+ clones; EMRA held CD8+ ones. SARS-CoV-2 specificity of second-wave clones peaking day 37 was unconfirmed.

This clonotype has just a few counts. Its antigen is as yet unknown. The 5'RACE method, run with constant-segment primers, produced TCR alpha and TCR beta cDNA libraries (carrying sample barcodes and UMIs). TCRdb reanalysed the 5' RACE reads using MiXCR and keeps one entry per CDR3 protein. The top ten hold 23% of the sample, which has around 200,000 distinct CDR3 sequences, 20% to 25% seen once. Germline V CDR1 and CDR2: SGHVS, FQNEAQ. The CDR3 spans 16 residues. V was shortened by 1 base and J by 1 base, with 12 bases between the two germline ends. The sample comprised PBMCs or a T cell subset sorted from them (not recorded which). This receptor was obtained from an adult woman who had mild COVID-19 (a few samples of this study predate the infection). Cell type and time point are not known. The chain couples TRBV7-8 to TRBJ2-3; D remains unclear. This chain's CDR3 is CASSLGVSMGTDTQYF. The CDR3 region has the DNA TGTGCCAGCAGCTTAGGAGTTTCGATGGGCACAGATACGCAGTATTTT.